This T cell receptor beta chain was documented in a study of blood T cells in healthy people across ages. Study-wide results and caveats: Naive and antigen-experienced cells were not separated, limiting conclusive comparison.

V lost 6 bases to trimming and J lost 8 bases, with 13 bases between them. This CDR3 spans 12 amino acids. Turning to this clonotype: Its matching antigen is unknown.

A sample-barcoded 5' primer and a J-beta primer mix were used in a second PCR of about 7 to 12 cycles. A template-switch adaptor with 12 random nucleotides tagged each cDNA molecule. TCRdb re-derived calls from the 5' RACE reads in MiXCR, one entry per CDR3 protein. The sample carries under 1,000,000 distinct CDR3 sequences, about 42% recorded once. This sequence originates from a man older than 75 in good health. The sample consisted of blood. The V gene is TRBV12-3 or TRBV12-4, the J gene TRBJ1-1; tentatively, D is TRBD1 (6 bases). The CDR3 loop reads CASRALTGEAFF. The CDR3 nucleotides read TGTGCCAGCAGGGCCCTAACAGGGGAAGCTTTCTTT.